This passage covers 32 T cell receptor beta chains from one sample sequenced in a study of blood T cell repertoires in COVID-19. Sequencing was performed with immunoSEQ multiplex PCR; in TCRdb, only in-frame clones are kept and a portion is missing. The sample lists 70,000 to 80,000 clones, roughly 83% seen once, with roughly 43% in the top ten. Sequencing used peripheral blood. These receptors were collected from an elderly man with acute or convalescent COVID-19.

The chain recombines TRBV18 with TRBJ2-3, with D possibly being TRBD2 (7 bases). This CDR3 contains 13 residues. Germline V gives CDR1 KGHSH, CDR2 LQKENI. V lost 6 bases and J lost 6, with 13 bases in between. The DNA of the CDR3 is TGTGCCAGCTCTCTACAGGGAGGGGATACGCAGTATTTT. Residues: CASSLQGGDTQYF.

The chain carries TRBV4-1 and TRBJ2-2; D is possibly TRBD2 (5 bases). This CDR3 comprises 16 residues. V was pared by 1 base and J by 0 bases, with 9 bases between. Looked up from germline, CDR1 is MGHRA and CDR2 is YSYEKL. Here the CDR3 DNA reads TGCGCCAGCAGCCAAGTGAGGGATTCGAACACCGGGGAGCTGTTTTTT. Protein product: CASSQVRDSNTGELFF.

This rearrangement joins TRBV13 to TRBJ1-1; no clear D gene. The CDR3 length is 14 residues. Germline lookup yields CDR1 PRHDT and CDR2 FYEKMQ (reference sequence). V lost 0 bases to trimming and J lost 3 bases, with 8 bases between them. For the CDR3, the DNA is TGTGCCAGCAGCTTAGGCTCCGGTTACACTGAAGCTTTCTTT. Translation gives CASSLGSGYTEAFF.

The V call is TRBV7-9, the J call TRBJ2-3; D call uncertain. This CDR3 has 12 residues. V lost 5 bases and J lost 4, with 7 bases in between. Per the germline V gene, CDR1 is SEHNR and CDR2 is FQNEAQ (reference sequence). The CDR3 DNA reads as TGTGCCAGCAGCCCTAACTCAGATACGCAGTATTTT. Its protein is CASSPNSDTQYF.

The rearrangement links TRBV10-2 to TRBJ1-1, with 8 bases lining up with TRBD1. V gave up 8 bases and J gave up 1 base; unmatched junction bases: 3. The CDR3 runs 13 residues. Germline V CDR1 and CDR2: WSHSY, SAAADI. As DNA, the CDR3 is TGCGCCAGCTTGACAGGGGCGAACACTGAAGCTTTCTTT. Protein product: CASLTGANTEAFF.

In its sample, this clone was seen a few times. The V gene is TRBV27, the J gene TRBJ1-6, with TRBD1 as a possible D gene (6 bases). V was trimmed by 5 bases and J by 5 bases, leaving 13 bases between them. This CDR3 region has 15 residues. Germline values: CDR1 MNHEY, CDR2 SMNVEV (reference sequence). CDR3 DNA sequence: TGTGCCAGCAGTAGGGTTCAGGGGAATAATTCACCCCTCCACTTT. It translates to CASSRVQGNNSPLHF.

The CDR3 is CASSSHGGGYNEQFF. Written as DNA, the CDR3 is TGTGCCAGCAGCTCCCACGGGGGGGGATACAATGAGCAGTTCTTC. The chain links TRBV7-3 to TRBJ2-1, with TRBD2 identical over 8 bases. This CDR3 is 15 amino acids long. Germline CDR1 reads SGHTA; CDR2 reads FQGTGA. V lost 4 bases to trimming and J lost 4 bases; unmatched junction nucleotides: 6.

The chain links TRBV3-1 (or the pseudogene TRBV3-2) to TRBJ2-7, with 9 bases fitting TRBD2. The CDR3 has 14 residues. Germline trimming cut 1 base from V and 4 bases from J; bases unmatched to any gene: 2. Germline V gene data show CDR1 as LGHDT and CDR2 as YNNKEL (reference sequence). The CDR3 loop is CASSQVAGVYEQYF. The CDR3 DNA reads TGTGCCAGCAGCCAAGTAGCGGGAGTATACGAGCAGTACTTC.

V is TRBV2 and J is TRBJ1-5, with D perhaps matching TRBD1 (5 bases). Per germline, CDR1 SNHLY and CDR2 FYNNEI. The CDR3 is 14 residues long. V gave up 8 bases and J gave up 3 bases, with 14 bases separating them. The CDR3 region is CASLAGNHNQPQHF. The CDR3 DNA sequence: TGTGCCAGCCTGGCAGGGAACCACAATCAGCCCCAGCATTTT.

CDR3 residues: CASSTGDRNEKLFF. DNA for the CDR3: TGTGCCAGCAGCACGGGGGATCGTAATGAAAAACTGTTTTTT. The genes are TRBV7-8 and TRBJ1-4; TRBD1 might be the D (5 bases). This CDR3 has 14 amino acids. Trimming took 5 bases from V and 4 from J, leaving 11 bases between them. In germline, CDR1 is SGHVS, CDR2 FQNEAQ.

V gene TRBV19 combines with J gene TRBJ2-7, with TRBD1 matching over 8 bases. The germline gives CDR1 LNHDA, CDR2 SQIVND (reference sequence). V shed 6 bases and J 2 bases; nucleotides not matched to a gene: 9. This CDR3 has 15 amino acids. CDR3 nucleotides: TGTGCCAGTAGCCCTGGACAGGGTCCCCCCTACGAGCAGTACTTC. It specifies CASSPGQGPPYEQYF.

V gene TRBV30 combines with J gene TRBJ1-6; 7 bases line up with TRBD1. With V trimmed by 1 base and J by 6 bases, 0 bases remained unmatched. This CDR3 has 13 residues. Germline lookup yields CDR1 GTSNPN and CDR2 SVGIG (reference sequence). The chain's CDR3 is CAWSGTGNSPLHF. The CDR3 DNA reads TGTGCCTGGAGTGGGACAGGTAATTCACCCCTCCACTTT.

In its sample, this clone was seen a few times. V gene TRBV27 combines with J gene TRBJ1-1, with no clear D. The V end was cut by 6 bases, the J end by 4 bases, with 15 bases between. CDR3 length: 14 residues. Germline lookup yields CDR1 MNHEY and CDR2 SMNVEV (reference sequence). The DNA for the CDR3 is TGTGCCAGCAGCCGTACTTGGGAGACCACTGAAGCTTTCTTT. It is translated as CASSRTWETTEAFF.

This chain joins TRBV29-1 and TRBJ2-5; D may be TRBD1 (5 bases). The germline V gene has CDR1 SQVTM and CDR2 ANQGSEA. The CDR3 is made up of 14 amino acids. V was shortened by 0 bases and J by 4 bases, with 12 bases between the two germline ends. The CDR3 nucleotides are TGCAGCGTTGAAGAGGTATCAGGGCGAGAGACCCAGTACTTC. Translation gives CSVEEVSGRETQYF. Supplemented by reference TRBV29-1 and TRBJ2-5, the full variable domain reads SAVISQKPSRDICQRGTSLTIQCQVDSQVTMMFWYRQQPGQSLTLIATANQGSEATYESGFVIDKFPISRPNLTFSTLTVSNMSPEDSSIYLCSVEEVSGRETQYFGPGTRLLVL.

This clone was seen a handful of times. The chain carries TRBV5-5 and TRBJ2-2; TRBD2 is a possible D gene (5 bases). Trimming took 0 bases from V and 1 from J, leaving 7 bases between them. The CDR3 totals 15 residues. Looked up from germline, CDR1 is SGHKS and CDR2 is YYEKEE (reference sequence). CDR3 DNA: TGTGCCAGCAGCTTGGCGGCGGGGAACACCGGGGAGCTGTTTTTT. Its protein product is CASSLAAGNTGELFF.

V and J are TRBV3-1 (or the pseudogene TRBV3-2) and TRBJ2-5; TRBD2 agrees at 11 bases. Germline CDR1 reads LGHDT; CDR2 reads YNNKEL (reference sequence). The CDR3 is 19 residues long. Trimming removed 4 bases from V and 4 bases from J; junction bases left unmatched: 17. The CDR3 spells CASSRSTSGTTLRGETQYF. The CDR3, as DNA: TGTGCCAGCAGCCGGTCGACTAGCGGGACGACCCTACGGGGAGAGACCCAGTACTTC.

This chain joins TRBV28 and TRBJ2-1; 7 bases are a match to TRBD1. Trimming removed 7 bases from V and 5 bases from J; junction bases left unmatched: 5. Germline loops: CDR1 MDHEN, CDR2 SYDVKM. The CDR3 has 13 residues. The CDR3 nucleotides are TGTGCCAGCAAAGTTCAGGGGGACAATGAGCAGTTCTTC. It codes for CASKVQGDNEQFF.

The chain carries TRBV5-1 and TRBJ2-7, with TRBD1 identical over 8 bases. CDR1 and CDR2 from the germline V gene are SGHRS and YFSETQ. V gave up 4 bases and J gave up 1 base; unmatched junction bases: 7. CDR3 length equals 15 residues. In DNA, the CDR3 is TGCGCCAGCAGCCCACAGGGGGGTCCATCCTACGAGCAGTACTTC. Its protein product is CASSPQGGPSYEQYF.

The V call is TRBV29-1, the J call TRBJ2-5; 7 bases fit TRBD1. CDR1 and CDR2 (germline): SQVTM, ANQGSEA. This CDR3 region has 11 residues. Trimming at V came to 6 bases and at J to 4 bases, leaving 2 bases not matched to a gene. The CDR3 here is CSVYRGETQYF. The DNA for the CDR3 is TGCAGCGTGTACAGGGGAGAGACCCAGTACTTC.

CDR3 DNA sequence: TGTGCCAGCGGCCGGACAGGGGCCTGTAGCAATCAGCCCCAGCATTTT. As protein: CASGRTGACSNQPQHF. This chain uses TRBV21-1 with TRBJ1-5; TRBD1, the table's D call, was not compared with the DNA. TRBV21-1 is a pseudogene. The CDR3 sequence is 16 residues long.

The rearrangement uses TRBV28 and TRBJ2-4; D is possibly TRBD1 (5 bases). Germline V lookup: CDR1 MDHEN, CDR2 SYDVKM. V lost 7 bases and J lost 2, with 12 bases in between. This CDR3 is built from 14 residues. As DNA, the CDR3 is TGTGCCAGCACTATTAGGGGTACCAAAAACATTCAGTACTTC. The encoded protein is CASTIRGTKNIQYF.

The chain carries TRBV7-2 and TRBJ2-3, with 10 bases lining up with TRBD2. The CDR3 is made up of 16 amino acids. V was pared by 3 bases and J by 5 bases, with 8 bases of the junction left unmatched. From germline, CDR1 is SGHTA and CDR2 FQGNSA. CDR3 in amino acids: CASSFSASGRKDTQYF. The CDR3 DNA reads TGTGCCAGCAGCTTTTCGGCTAGCGGGAGAAAAGATACGCAGTATTTT.

The chain combines TRBV9 with TRBJ1-3; a weak D match, TRBD1 (6 bases). Deletions cut 0 bases from V and 0 bases from J, with 13 bases between. CDR1 and CDR2 (germline): SGDLS, YYNGEE. The CDR3 sequence is 17 residues long. The CDR3 sequence: CASSVESGAVSGNTIYF. The CDR3 DNA sequence: TGTGCCAGCAGCGTAGAGTCAGGGGCCGTCTCTGGAAACACCATATATTTT.

The chain recombines TRBV28 with TRBJ2-5; tentatively, D is TRBD1 (6 bases). This CDR3 is 13 amino acids long. CDR1 MDHEN and CDR2 SYDVKM come from the germline V gene. Trimming took off 5 bases at V and 2 bases at J, with 9 bases between the two ends. The DNA for the CDR3 is TGTGCCAGCAGTCCGGGGACACAAGAGACCCAGTACTTC. It codes for CASSPGTQETQYF.

J is TRBJ1-4 and V is TRBV2, with 7 bases aligning to TRBD1. Per the germline V gene, CDR1 is SNHLY and CDR2 is FYNNEI. Trimming removed 6 bases from V and 3 bases from J; junction bases left unmatched: 4. The CDR3 sequence is 14 residues long. CDR3 nucleotides: TGTGCCAGCAGACAGGGGCGGCCTAATGAAAAACTGTTTTTT. This sequence encodes CASRQGRPNEKLFF.

The chain employs TRBV28 and TRBJ1-2; D is ambiguous. The length of the CDR3 is 12 residues. Germline V gene sequence: CDR1 MDHEN, CDR2 SYDVKM. V gave up 3 bases and J gave up 6 bases, with 8 bases separating them. The CDR3 here is CASSFGGNGYTF. The CDR3 DNA follows: TGTGCCAGCAGTTTTGGAGGGAATGGCTACACCTTC.

This clone was seen only once. The rearrangement joins TRBV28 to TRBJ1-2; tentatively, D is TRBD1 (5 bases). This CDR3 is built from 11 residues. Deletions cut 8 bases from V and 5 bases from J, with 9 bases between. Germline assignment: CDR1 MDHEN and CDR2 SYDVKM. CDR3 region: CASWGGYGYTF. The CDR3 DNA sequence: TGTGCCAGCTGGGGGGGATATGGCTACACCTTC.

The chain links TRBV5-1 to TRBJ2-3; D is perhaps TRBD1 (5 bases). The CDR3 is 15 amino acids. Germline CDR1 and CDR2: SGHRS and YFSETQ. Trimming removed 0 bases at V and 1 base at J, with 9 bases between. In DNA form, the CDR3 reads TGCGCCAGCAGCTTGGTACAGGTCCGCACAGATACGCAGTATTTT. Translated: CASSLVQVRTDTQYF.

This chain links TRBV24-1 with TRBJ2-5, with TRBD2 matching over 8 bases. Germline V gene lookup returns CDR1 KGHDR and CDR2 SFDVKD. V was pared by 4 bases and J by 0 bases, with 9 bases of the junction left unmatched. There are 17 residues in the CDR3. The chain's CDR3 is CATSESGGARYQETQYF. CDR3 sequence (DNA): TGTGCCACCAGTGAAAGCGGGGGAGCTCGGTACCAAGAGACCCAGTACTTC.

This chain's CDR3 is CASSIRDRDHYTF. CDR3 nucleotides: TGCGCCAGCAGCATCCGGGACAGGGACCACTACACCTTC. This rearrangement joins TRBV5-1 to TRBJ1-2; TRBD1 agrees at 9 bases. The V segment lost 4 bases and the J segment 10 bases; nucleotides outside the gene matches: 8. CDR1 and CDR2 from the germline V gene are SGHRS and YFSETQ. The CDR3 is 13 amino acids.

This chain connects TRBV28 to TRBJ2-1; 13 bases are a match to TRBD2. Germline V gives CDR1 MDHEN, CDR2 SYDVKM. The CDR3 sequence is 19 residues long. Losses at the gene ends were 3 bases for V and 0 bases for J; bases not matched to a gene: 8. The CDR3 region is CASSFPGLAGSSSYNEQFF. The CDR3 region has the DNA TGTGCCAGCAGTTTCCCGGGACTAGCGGGATCGAGCTCCTACAATGAGCAGTTCTTC.

The chain combines TRBV18 with TRBJ2-3; 7 bases fit TRBD2. V dropped 5 bases and J dropped 4; count of bases not matched to a gene: 9. Germline CDR1 and CDR2: KGHSH and LQKENI. This CDR3 comprises 15 residues. CDR3 protein: CASSNLAGGADTQYF. The CDR3 DNA is TGTGCCAGCTCAAACTTAGCGGGTGGGGCAGATACGCAGTATTTT.